This T cell receptor beta chain was captured in a study of T-cell memory formation after mild COVID-19. Study-wide results and caveats: CM and EM subsets held most contracting CD4+ clones; EMRA held CD8+ ones.

This clonotype was counted at least ten times. Its antigen is not known. Using constant-segment primers, 5'RACE produced TCR alpha and TCR beta cDNA libraries carrying sample barcodes and UMIs. TCRdb independently ran MiXCR on the 5' RACE reads; one entry per CDR3 protein. The profile shows roughly 250,000 distinct CDR3 sequences, over 15% of them singletons. The V gene lost 1 base and the J gene lost 0 bases, with 6 bases spanning the gap. The CDR3 covers 14 residues. Germline V lookup: CDR1 SGHTA, CDR2 FQGNSA. Sequencing was done on a sample of PBMCs or a T cell subset sorted from them (not recorded which). V is TRBV7-2 and J is TRBJ2-5; D might be TRBD1 (5 bases). This clonotype originated in a man aged 18 to 29 who had mild COVID-19 (a few samples of this study predate the infection). Cell type and time point are not known. CDR3 in DNA: TGTGCCAGCAGCTTAGTAGGGGACCAAGAGACCCAGTACTTC. The encoded protein is CASSLVGDQETQYF.